The present T cell receptor (beta chain) was sequenced within a study of shared clonotypes between healthy human individuals. Whole-study findings and limits: Naive CD4 clonotypes overlapped across a handful of donors at around 4.7%. Collection of samples was limited to blood; tissue repertoires likely differ. Genetic and exposure-history diversity was limited by the few donors.

For every subset, genomic DNA was evenly distributed across several immunoSEQ plates. Here immunoSEQ multiplex PCR was the method, and the copy in TCRdb shows in-frame clones only, minus some. This sample has roughly 650,000 clones; roughly 96% occur once, and the top ten carry about 0.11%. Worth noting for this clone: No antigen is known for it.

Naivety among CD8 cells was defined by CD45RO negativity and positive CCR7 selection, thereby excluding terminally differentiated effector memory CD45RA+ cells. Germline CDR1 is MDHEN and CDR2 is SYDVKM. The CDR3 is 19 amino acids. V trimming: 5 bases; J trimming: 2 bases; junction bases outside the gene matches: 20. The TCR sequence derives from a woman aged 30 to 39 in good health. The specimen was naive CD8+ T cells sorted from blood. The chain combines TRBV28 with TRBJ2-7, with 8 bases that match TRBD1. CDR3 loop: CASSPHVPGQEGRTYEQYF. The CDR3 region has the DNA TGTGCCAGCAGTCCACACGTCCCGGGACAGGAAGGTAGGACCTACGAGCAGTACTTC. Full variable domain (outside the CDR3, taken from reference TRBV28 and TRBJ2-7): DVKVTQSSRYLVKRTGEKVFLECVQDMDHENMFWYRQDPGLGLRLIYFSYDVKMKEKGDIPEGYSVSREKKERFSLILESASTNQTSMYLCASSPHVPGQEGRTYEQYFGPGTRLTVT.